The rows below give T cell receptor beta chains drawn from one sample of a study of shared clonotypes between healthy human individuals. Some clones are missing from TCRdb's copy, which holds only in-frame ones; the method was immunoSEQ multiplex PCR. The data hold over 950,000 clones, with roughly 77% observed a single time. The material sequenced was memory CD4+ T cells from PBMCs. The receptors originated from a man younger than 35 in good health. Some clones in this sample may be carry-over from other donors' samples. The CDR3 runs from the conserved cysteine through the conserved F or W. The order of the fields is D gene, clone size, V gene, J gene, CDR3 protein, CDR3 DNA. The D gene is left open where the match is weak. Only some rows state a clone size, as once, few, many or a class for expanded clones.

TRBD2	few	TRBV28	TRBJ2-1	CASSLSGTRGNEQFF	TGTGCCAGCAGCCTCTCTGGGACTAGAGGGAATGAGCAGTTCTTC
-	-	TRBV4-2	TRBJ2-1	CASSPRGGWENGQFF	TGTGCCAGCAGCCCCAGGGGGGGTTGGGAAAATGGGCAGTTCTTC
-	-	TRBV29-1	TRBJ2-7	CSVVTASDEQYF	TGCAGCGTTGTCACCGCCAGCGACGAGCAGTACTTC
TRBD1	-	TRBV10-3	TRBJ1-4	CAISEGGQGWEKLFF	TGTGCCATCAGTGAAGGGGGACAGGGTTGGGAAAAACTGTTTTTT
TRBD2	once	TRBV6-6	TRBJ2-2	CAISSGTSVSGELFF	TGTGCCATCAGCTCCGGGACTAGCGTCTCCGGGGAGCTGTTTTTT
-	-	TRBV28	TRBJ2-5	CASSLVGPRETQYF	TGTGCCAGCAGTTTAGTAGGGCCGCGGGAGACCCAGTACTTC
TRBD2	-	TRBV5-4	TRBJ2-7	CASSLVGREGAYEQYF	TGTGCCAGCAGCTTGGTAGGGCGGGAGGGCGCCTACGAGCAGTACTTC
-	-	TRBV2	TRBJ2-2	CASSKGRTGELFF	TGTGCCAGCAGTAAGGGACGGACCGGGGAGCTGTTTTTT
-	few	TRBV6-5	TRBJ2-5	CASSQSLGGTQYF	TGTGCCAGCAGCCAATCACTTGGCGGGACCCAGTACTTC
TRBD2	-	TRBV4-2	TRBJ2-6	CASSQGLAGSGANVLTF	TGTGCCAGCAGCCAAGGACTAGCGGGCTCTGGGGCCAACGTCCTGACTTTC